This passage covers 15 T cell receptor beta chains from one sample sequenced in a study of CD8+CD57+ T cells in acquired aplastic anemia. Sequenced patients had shown CD8+CD57+ cell expansion by flow cytometry. Genomic DNA served as template for TCR beta VDJ and CDR3 profiling. TCRdb fed the reads into MiXCR, producing one record per CDR3 protein. The sample holds about 260,000 distinct CDR3 sequences, 82% seen once. Material: sorted CD4+, CD8+, or CD8+CD57+ T cells (not recorded which) from PBMCs. The origin of the receptors is a human donor with aplastic anemia.

This clonotype came up once. The junction does not match germline at one end; this may be a read error. The rearrangement links TRBV7-8 to TRBJ1-1, with D uncertain. The CDR3 loop spans 12 amino acids. Germline loops: CDR1 SGHVS, CDR2 FQNEAQ. CDR3 sequence (DNA): TGTGCCAGCAGCTTAGCCAGAGGTCAAGCTACGTTT. As protein: CASSLARGQATF.

The chain combines TRBV19 with TRBJ2-1, with D possibly matching TRBD2 (5 bases). Germline lookup yields CDR1 LNHDA and CDR2 SQIVND (reference sequence). Trimming removed 11 bases at V and 2 bases at J, with 19 bases between. This CDR3 has 15 residues. CDR3 sequence reads: CAASLGDSAYNEQFF. CDR3 DNA: TGTGCCGCTAGCCTCGGGGATAGCGCCTACAATGAGCAGTTCTTC.

With regard to this clonotype: One end of the junction varies from germline; a read error may be responsible. V and J are TRBV15 and TRBJ1-1, with D uncertain. Germline V gene lookup returns CDR1 LNHNV and CDR2 YYDKDF (reference sequence). This CDR3 is built from 15 residues. The CDR3 nucleotides read TGTGCCAGCAGCTTAGATCGGACGGGGAACAGTGCAGCTTTCTTT. It encodes CASSLDRTGNSAAFF.

This clonotype turned up a few times. The rearrangement uses TRBV7-3 and TRBJ1-1; no reliable D call. Germline V gene data show CDR1 as SGHTA and CDR2 as FQGTGA. V was cut by 2 bases and J by 7 bases, with 11 bases left in between. This CDR3 is built from 13 residues. The CDR3 coding sequence is TGTGCCAGCAGCTTAGTACCCGGAGGTGAAGCTTTCTTT. It encodes CASSLVPGGEAFF.

The rearrangement uses TRBV7-2 and TRBJ1-2; D perhaps matches TRBD1 (6 bases). CDR1 is SGHTA, CDR2 FQGNSA, per germline. This CDR3 comprises 12 residues. The ends were cut back, 4 bases at V and 13 bases at J, with 16 bases in the middle. DNA for the CDR3: TGTGCCAGCAGCTCCGGTGACAGGAAAGTCACCTTC. Protein sequence: CASSSGDRKVTF. Complete variable domain (other parts from reference TRBV7-2 and TRBJ1-2): GAGVSQSPSNKVTEKGKDVELRCDPISGHTALYWYRQSLGQGLEFLIYFQGNSAPDKSGLPSDRFSAERTGGSVSTLTIQRTQQEDSAVYLCASSSGDRKVTFGSGTRLTVV.

The V gene is TRBV9, the J gene TRBJ1-6, with a tentative D call TRBD1 (6 bases). The CDR3 has 16 residues. Trimming removed 3 bases at V and 14 bases at J, with 24 bases between. Germline loops: CDR1 SGDLS, CDR2 YYNGEE. The CDR3 bases are TGTGCCAGCAGCGCAGATTGGGGGGGCGACCACAATGCCCTCCACTTT. This translates into CASSADWGGDHNALHF.

This sequence joins TRBV9 and TRBJ1-6; 11 nucleotides line up with TRBD1. The CDR3 loop spans 15 amino acids. Germline V gives CDR1 SGDLS, CDR2 YYNGEE. V lost 5 bases to trimming and J lost 9 bases; unmatched junction nucleotides: 7. The CDR3 is CASSGQGASGSPLHF. The DNA for the CDR3 is TGTGCCAGCAGTGGACAGGGGGCGTCAGGTTCACCCCTCCACTTT. Supplemented by reference TRBV9 and TRBJ1-6, the full variable domain reads DSGVTQTPKHLITATGQRVTLRCSPRSGDLSVYWYQQSLDQGLQFLIQYYNGEERAKGNILERFSAQQFPDLHSELNLSSLELGDSALYFCASSGQGASGSPLHFGNGTRLTVT.

Of note for this clonotype: Its ends do not fully match the called genes, so a read error is possible. The chain is built from TRBV9 and TRBJ2-5; a weak D match, TRBD1 (6 bases). Germline lookup yields CDR1 SGDLS and CDR2 YYNGEE. This CDR3 is built from 14 residues. CDR3 DNA: TGTGCCAGCAGCAGGGGGTCAGGTACGCAGAATTTTGACTTC. Protein product: CASSRGSGTQNFDF.

Remarks on this clonotype: Its ends do not fully match the called genes, so a read error is possible. This chain joins TRBV11-3 and TRBJ2-1; 7 bases line up with TRBD2. This CDR3 has 13 residues. CDR1 and CDR2 from the germline V gene are SGHNT and YENEEA. CDR3 sequence reads: CASRQGTAGSLSF. In DNA form, the CDR3 reads TGTGCCAGCAGACAAGGTACAGCGGGAAGTCTGTCCTTC.

The J gene is TRBJ2-3, the V gene TRBV7-7; 7 bases are a match to TRBD1. CDR3 length equals 16 residues. Germline CDR1 reads SSHAT; CDR2 reads FNYEAQ (reference sequence). With 5 bases clipped from V and 3 bases from J, the junction kept 11 bases outside the gene matches. CDR3 sequence reads: CASSLKQGLGTDTQYF. The CDR3, as DNA: TGTGCCAGCAGCCTGAAACAGGGGCTGGGGACAGATACGCAGTATTTT. The full variable domain, in which reference TRBV7-7 and TRBJ2-3 provide the parts outside the CDR3, is GAGVSQSPRYKVTKRGQDVTLRCDPISSHATLYWYQQALGQGPEFLTYFNYEAQPDKSGLPSDRFSAERPEGSISTLTIQRTEQRDSAMYRCASSLKQGLGTDTQYFGPGTRLTVL.

The sample holds a few counts of this clonotype. CDR3 in amino acids: CAISEVPSNYGYTF. In DNA form, the CDR3 reads TGTGCCATCAGTGAGGTTCCTTCTAACTATGGCTACACCTTC. The V call is TRBV10-3, the J call TRBJ1-2; the D is unclear. The CDR3 is made up of 14 amino acids. V lost 2 bases and J lost 0, with 7 bases in between. In germline, CDR1 is ENHRY, CDR2 SYGVKD.

V is TRBV7-8 and J is TRBJ1-1; 7 bases map to TRBD1. The CDR3 sequence is 17 residues long. Per germline, CDR1 SGHVS and CDR2 FQNEAQ. The junction had 16 bases not matched to a gene; V was cut back by 3 bases and J by 6 bases. This chain's CDR3 is CASSLAGGQEGQSEAFF. The CDR3 region has the DNA TGTGCCAGCAGCTTGGCGGGAGGACAGGAAGGACAGTCTGAAGCTTTCTTT.

The chain recombines TRBV11-1 with TRBJ1-5; D not resolved. Trimming cost V 1 base and J 4 bases, with 11 bases left between them. The CDR3 is 15 amino acids. Germline CDR1 reads SGHAT; CDR2 reads FQDESV (reference sequence). CDR3 bases: TGTGCCAGCAGCTTAGGTGTGACAAGAAATCAGCCCCAGCATTTT. Its protein product is CASSLGVTRNQPQHF. Full variable domain (rest looked up from reference TRBV11-1 and TRBJ1-5): EAEVAQSPRYKITEKSQAVAFWCDPISGHATLYWYRQILGQGPELLVQFQDESVVDDSQLPKDRFSAERLKGVDSTLKIQPAELGDSAMYLCASSLGVTRNQPQHFGDGTRLSIL.

In regard to this clonotype: The junction shows a germline mismatch at one end, possibly a read error. The J gene is TRBJ2-5, the V gene TRBV9; D is undetermined. Germline assignment: CDR1 SGDLS and CDR2 YYNGEE. The CDR3 has 14 residues. CDR3 sequence: CASGVAANHETLDF. The CDR3 region has the DNA TGTGCCAGCGGAGTAGCTGCGAACCATGAGACCCTCGACTTC.

The chain carries TRBV5-1 and TRBJ1-2, with D unresolved. CDR1 is SGHRS and CDR2 is YFSETQ in the germline V gene. The V gene lost 2 bases and the J gene lost 3 bases, with 17 bases spanning the gap. There are 16 residues in the CDR3. The CDR3 is CASSLAGERLDYGYTF. As DNA, the CDR3 is TGCGCCAGCAGCTTAGCGGGTGAGAGGTTGGACTATGGCTACACCTTC.